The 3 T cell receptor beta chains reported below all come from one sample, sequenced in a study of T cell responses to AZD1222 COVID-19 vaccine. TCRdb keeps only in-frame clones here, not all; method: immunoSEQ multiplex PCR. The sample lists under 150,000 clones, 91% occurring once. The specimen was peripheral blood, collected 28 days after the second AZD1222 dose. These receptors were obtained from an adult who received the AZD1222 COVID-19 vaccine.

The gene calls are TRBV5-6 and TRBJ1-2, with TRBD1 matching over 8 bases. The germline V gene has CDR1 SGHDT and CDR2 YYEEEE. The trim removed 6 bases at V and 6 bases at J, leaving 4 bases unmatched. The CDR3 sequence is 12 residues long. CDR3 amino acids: CASTWTGHGYTF. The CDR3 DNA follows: TGTGCCAGCACCTGGACAGGGCATGGCTACACCTTC. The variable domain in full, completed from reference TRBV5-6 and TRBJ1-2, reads DAGVTQSPTHLIKTRGQQVTLRCSPKSGHDTVSWYQQALGQGPQFIFQYYEEEERQRGNFPDRFSGHQFPNYSSELNVNALLLGDSALYLCASTWTGHGYTFGSGTRLTVV.

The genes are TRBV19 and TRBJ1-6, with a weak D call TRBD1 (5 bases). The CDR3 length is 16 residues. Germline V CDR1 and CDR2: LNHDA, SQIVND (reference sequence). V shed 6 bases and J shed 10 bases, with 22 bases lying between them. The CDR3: CASSWGPQVIRSPLHF. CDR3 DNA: TGTGCCAGTAGCTGGGGCCCCCAGGTTATAAGGTCACCCCTCCACTTT.

The CDR3 region has the DNA TGTGCCATCAGTGAGTCCGACAGGGGGCGTGAAAAACTGTTTTTT. Translating gives CAISESDRGREKLFF. This chain joins TRBV10-3 and TRBJ1-4, with 10 bases lining up with TRBD1. V shed 0 bases, J shed 7 bases, and the junction held 2 bases outside the gene matches. CDR3 length: 15 amino acids. The germline V gene has CDR1 ENHRY and CDR2 SYGVKD.